This is a list of T cell receptor beta chains from one sample in a study of T cells in Graves' hyperthyroidism and ophthalmopathy. One entry per CDR3 protein results from TCRdb running MiXCR on the multiplex PCR reads. The sample consists of a few hundred thousand distinct CDR3 sequences, about 13% of them appearing once. The sequencing input was blood. Every receptor here comes from a woman aged 18-35 years with Graves' hyperthyroidism. CDR3s include the opening cysteine and the closing phenylalanine or tryptophan. A D gene is named only where the DNA matches it firmly. Not all rows give a size; the values are once, few, many and, for expanded clones, a class.

cdr3_length	v_call	clone_size	d_call	j_call	cdr3_nt	cdr3_aa
15	TRBV4-1	few	TRBD2	TRBJ2-7	TGCGCCAGCAGCCGAACTAGCGGGAGCTCCTACGAGCAGTACTTC	CASSRTSGSSYEQYF
15	TRBV4-3	few	NA	TRBJ1-2	TGCGCCAGCAGCCAAGAAGCCCAGACCAGCTATGGCTACACCTTC	CASSQEAQTSYGYTF
14	TRBV6-2/TRBV6-3	many	TRBD1	TRBJ2-7	TGTGCCAGCAGCCGAACGACAGGGAGTTTGGAGCAGTACTTC	CASSRTTGSLEQYF
15	TRBV7-9	many	NA	TRBJ1-1	TGTGCCAGCAGCCCACCCACAGGGCTGACCACTGAAGCTTTCTTT	CASSPPTGLTTEAFF
16	TRBV7-3	NA	TRBD2	TRBJ2-5	TGTGCCAGCAGCCTCGCGCGGGAGGGCCGGCAGAAGACCCAGTACTTC	CASSLAREGRQKTQYF
16	TRBV5-6	NA	TRBD1	TRBJ2-1	TGCGCCAGCAGCCAAGGTACAGGGGCTAATAACAATGAGCAGTTCTTC	CASSQGTGANNNEQFF
18	TRBV24-1	few	TRBD1	TRBJ2-2	TGTGCCACCAGCGATTTCATCCCCCCGCAGGGGGACACCGGGGAGCTGTTTTTT	CATSDFIPPQGDTGELFF
17	TRBV3-1	NA	NA	TRBJ1-3	TGTGCCAGCAGCCATCCAGCAGGGCCCAACTCTGGAAACACCATATATTTT	CASSHPAGPNSGNTIYF
13	TRBV3-1	many	NA	TRBJ2-5	TGTGCCAGCAGCCTTAATGGAGAGGAGACCCAGTACTTC	CASSLNGEETQYF
14	TRBV2	many	NA	TRBJ2-2	TGTGCCACCCGTGACAGGACCTCCACCGGGGAGCTGTTTTTT	CATRDRTSTGELFF
19	TRBV5-1	NA	NA	TRBJ2-7	TGCGCCAGCAGCTTGGGATTGCTGACTGCCGGGTCGATAAACTACGAGCAGTACTTC	CASSLGLLTAGSINYEQYF
12	TRBV27	many	NA	TRBJ2-7	TGTGCCAGCAGTTTGAGAGGGGCCGAGCAGTACTTC	CASSLRGAEQYF
16	TRBV4-1	many	NA	TRBJ1-2	TGCGCCAGCAGCCAAGACTTTACAGGTCGTAACTATGGCTACACCTTC	CASSQDFTGRNYGYTF
16	TRBV7-3	NA	TRBD1	TRBJ2-2	TGTGTCAGCAGCCGCGACAGGGGGCTGAACACCGGGGAGCTGTTTTTT	CVSSRDRGLNTGELFF
12	TRBV29-1	NA	TRBD1	TRBJ2-2	TGCAGCGTCACAGGGGGCACCGGGGAGCTGTTTTTT	CSVTGGTGELFF
15	TRBV5-1	many	NA	TRBJ2-2	TGCGCCAGCAGCTTGGGTCGGTTCGGGGCCGGGGAGCTGTTTTTT	CASSLGRFGAGELFF
13	TRBV4-1	many	NA	TRBJ1-1	TGCGCCAGCAGCCAGTACGGGAACACTGAAGCTTTCTTT	CASSQYGNTEAFF
15	TRBV11-1	many	NA	TRBJ1-1	TGTGCCAGCAGCTTAAGGACAGCCATGAACACTGAAGCTTTCTTT	CASSLRTAMNTEAFF
13	TRBV28	many	NA	TRBJ1-4	TGTGCCAGCAGGATAGGAGGTCATGAAAAACTGTTTTTT	CASRIGGHEKLFF
16	TRBV6-1	NA	NA	TRBJ1-2	TGTGCCAGCAGTGAAGAAGCGGCCGCACTCTACTATGGCTACACCTTC	CASSEEAAALYYGYTF
15	TRBV20-1	many	NA	TRBJ1-2	TGCAGTGCGGAAAGCCCCCGGGGGGGCCAAGATGGCTACACCTTC	CSAESPRGGQDGYTF
14	TRBV19	NA	TRBD2	TRBJ2-2	TGTGCCAGTAGGGCTAGCGGGGAAACCGGGGAGCTGTTTTTT	CASRASGETGELFF
13	TRBV12-3/TRBV12-4	many	TRBD1	TRBJ1-5	TGTGCCAGCAGCACGGACAGGGTGCAGCCCCAGCATTTT	CASSTDRVQPQHF
14	TRBV6-7	many	TRBD2	TRBJ2-5	TGTGCCAGCAGTTTACGGCGGACTAGCGGGTTGGAGTACTTC	CASSLRRTSGLEYF
15	TRBV5-1	many	NA	TRBJ1-5	TGCGCCAGCAGCTTGGCTGGCCAGGGCCATCAGCCCCAGCATTTT	CASSLAGQGHQPQHF
11	TRBV3-1	many	NA	TRBJ1-2	TGTGCCAGCAGCCTCAGTGGTGGCTACACCTTC	CASSLSGGYTF
12	TRBV30	few	NA	TRBJ2-3	TGTGCCTGGAGCGACAGCACAGATACGCAGTATTTT	CAWSDSTDTQYF
16	TRBV4-2	many	TRBD2	TRBJ2-1	TGTGCCAGCAGCCAAGATTTCGCGGGAGGTTCAAATGAGCAGTTCTTC	CASSQDFAGGSNEQFF
11	TRBV6-1	once	NA	TRBJ1-1	TGTGCCAGCAGTAAAACCCGGGAAGCTTTCTTT	CASSKTREAFF
13	TRBV4-1	NA	TRBD1	TRBJ1-2	TGCGCCAGCAGCACCCGGACAGGGGATGGCTACACCTTC	CASSTRTGDGYTF
11	TRBV20-1	many	NA	TRBJ2-7	TGCAGTGCTGCGCAATCCTACGAGCAGTACTTC	CSAAQSYEQYF
14	TRBV10-2	many	NA	TRBJ1-2	TGCGCCAGCAACCCGACAGCCTCGGGCTATGGCTACACCTTC	CASNPTASGYGYTF
15	TRBV5-1	NA	TRBD1	TRBJ2-5	TGCGCCAGCAGCTTGGTGTCAGGGGGAGAGGAGACCCAGTACTTC	CASSLVSGGEETQYF
17	TRBV7-9	many	TRBD2	TRBJ2-1	TGTGCCAGCAGTCATACCCAGCGGGAGGGCCTCTACAATGAGCAGTTCTTC	CASSHTQREGLYNEQFF
15	TRBV12-3/TRBV12-4	many	NA	TRBJ1-2	TGTGCCAGCAGTTCCCCTGACACCCTCTCCATGGGCTACACCTTC	CASSSPDTLSMGYTF
16	TRBV11-2	many	TRBD1	TRBJ1-2	TGTGCCAGCAGCTTAGATACAGGGGGGGGTTCAGCTGGCTACACCTTC	CASSLDTGGGSAGYTF
15	TRBV12-3/TRBV12-4	NA	TRBD1	TRBJ1-4	TGTGCCAGCAGCTTCCTGGACAGGGACGGTGAAAAACTGTTTTTT	CASSFLDRDGEKLFF
16	TRBV6-1	many	TRBD1	TRBJ2-1	TGTGCCAGCAGTCCGGGGACAGGGGGCTCCTACAATGAGCAGTTCTTC	CASSPGTGGSYNEQFF
16	TRBV13	few	TRBD1	TRBJ2-1	TGTGCCAGCAGCCCTCTCTCCCGACAGGGAGTAGGTGATCAGTTCTTC	CASSPLSRQGVGDQFF
14	TRBV6-1	many	NA	TRBJ2-7	TGTGCCAGCAGTGCCAGGGGGGCTTCCTACGAGCAGTACTTC	CASSARGASYEQYF
15	TRBV4-3	NA	NA	TRBJ1-6	TGCGCCACCTCGGAGGGGAGCTCCTATAATTCACCCCTCCACTTT	CATSEGSSYNSPLHF
14	TRBV20-1	many	NA	TRBJ2-7	TGCAGTGCTAGAGCAACAGATCGGTCCTACGAGCAGTACTTC	CSARATDRSYEQYF
20	TRBV27	many	NA	TRBJ2-3	TGTGCCAGCAGACCAGCCGGGACAGGGAATAGAGGGACTAGCCCCGATACGCAGTATTTT	CASRPAGTGNRGTSPDTQYF
16	TRBV13	many	NA	TRBJ2-2	TGTGCCAGCAGCTTATGGTCCAGGCGGATCACCGGGGAGCTGTTTTTT	CASSLWSRRITGELFF
16	TRBV6-1	few	NA	TRBJ1-3	TGTGCCAGCAGTACAGGGACACCCAACTCTGGAAACACCATATATTTT	CASSTGTPNSGNTIYF
20	TRBV20-1	many	TRBD2	TRBJ2-5	TGCAGTGCTAGATCGCTCCCCGGGACTAGCGGGGGACCGTACCAAGAGACCCAGTACTTC	CSARSLPGTSGGPYQETQYF
15	TRBV7-2	many	TRBD1	TRBJ2-5	TGTGCCAGCAGCGCGCGGACAGGGGCGGAAGAGACCCAGTACTTC	CASSARTGAEETQYF
14	TRBV19	many	NA	TRBJ1-5	TGTGCCAGTAGTAAGGCAGGGAGCAATCAGCCCCAGCATTTT	CASSKAGSNQPQHF
17	TRBV5-5	many	TRBD2	TRBJ2-1	TGTGCCAGCCGACTAGCGGGAGGGCCCGAATTTTACAATGAGCAGTTCTTC	CASRLAGGPEFYNEQFF
16	TRBV6-1	many	TRBD1	TRBJ1-6	TGTGCCAGCAATAACAGGGACAGGGGGCTTAATTCACCCCTCCACTTT	CASNNRDRGLNSPLHF
13	TRBV10-3	NA	NA	TRBJ1-5	TGTGCCATCAGCGGATATAGCAATCAGCCCCAGCATTTT	CAISGYSNQPQHF
15	TRBV4-1	NA	NA	TRBJ1-1	TGCGCCAGCAGCCAAGGGTCCAGGGGTCACACTGAAGCTTTCTTT	CASSQGSRGHTEAFF
13	TRBV20-1	NA	NA	TRBJ1-3	TGCAGTGCTAGAGATGAACGAACGGCCACCATATATTTT	CSARDERTATIYF